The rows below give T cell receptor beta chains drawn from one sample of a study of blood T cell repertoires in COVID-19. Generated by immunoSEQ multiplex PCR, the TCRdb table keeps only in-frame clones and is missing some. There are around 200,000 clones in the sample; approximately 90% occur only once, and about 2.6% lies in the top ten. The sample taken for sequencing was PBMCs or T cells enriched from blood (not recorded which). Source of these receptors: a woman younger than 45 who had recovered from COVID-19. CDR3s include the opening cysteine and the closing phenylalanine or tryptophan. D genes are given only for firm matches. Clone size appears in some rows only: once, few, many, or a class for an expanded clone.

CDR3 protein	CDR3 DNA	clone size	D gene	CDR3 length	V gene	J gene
CASSLNPTRDTQYF	TGTGCCAGCAGCTTAAACCCGACTAGAGATACGCAGTATTTT	NA	NA	14	TRBV11-2	TRBJ2-3
CASSDHSGGTNTGELFF	TGTGCCAGCAGCGACCATAGCGGGGGCACGAACACCGGGGAGCTGTTTTTT	NA	TRBD2	17	TRBV5-4	TRBJ2-2
CASSYDREETQYF	TGTGCCAGCAGCTACGACAGGGAAGAGACCCAGTACTTC	NA	TRBD1	13	TRBV11-3	TRBJ2-5
CASSSATASGANVLTF	TGTGCCAGCAGTTCGGCGACTGCCTCTGGGGCCAACGTCCTGACTTTC	NA	NA	16	TRBV28	TRBJ2-6
CASSPGGGNEQYF	TGTGCCAGCAGCCCAGGTGGGGGGAACGAGCAGTACTTC	NA	NA	13	TRBV4-2	TRBJ2-7
CASSPGYEQYF	TGCGCCAGCAGCCCCGGCTACGAGCAGTACTTC	NA	NA	11	TRBV4-1	TRBJ2-7
CASSWTADTEAFF	TGTGCCAGCAGTTGGACAGCGGACACTGAAGCTTTCTTT	NA	NA	13	TRBV12-3/TRBV12-4	TRBJ1-1
CASSLASSYEQYF	TGTGCCAGCAGCTTAGCCAGCTCCTACGAGCAGTACTTC	NA	NA	13	TRBV13	TRBJ2-7
CASSQTYRTGGARGNQPQHF	TGTGCCAGCAGCCAAACCTATCGGACAGGGGGCGCACGGGGCAATCAGCCCCAGCATTTT	NA	TRBD1	20	TRBV4-2	TRBJ1-5
CASSLGGSEQYF	TGTGCCAGCAGCTTAGGTGGGAGCGAGCAGTACTTC	NA	NA	12	TRBV7-9	TRBJ2-7
CASSLGNRDAQPQHF	TGTGCCAGCAGCTTAGGTAACAGGGATGCTCAGCCCCAGCATTTT	NA	NA	15	TRBV7-2	TRBJ1-5
CAISGQGGNNSPLHF	TGTGCCATCAGTGGACAGGGCGGTAATAATTCACCCCTCCACTTT	NA	TRBD1	15	TRBV10-3	TRBJ1-6
CASSVLPGGQYEQYF	TGTGCCAGCAGCGTATTACCAGGGGGCCAGTACGAGCAGTACTTC	NA	TRBD1	15	TRBV9	TRBJ2-7
CASRMRQHNSPLHF	TGTGCCAGCCGGATGAGACAGCATAATTCACCCCTCCACTTT	NA	NA	14	TRBV21-1	TRBJ1-6
CASSRTGGNQPQHF	TGTGCCAGCAGCCGGACAGGAGGCAATCAGCCCCAGCATTTT	once	TRBD1	14	TRBV5-6	TRBJ1-5
CASSLVQGRNYTF	TGTGCCAGCAGTTTGGTCCAGGGTCGAAACTACACCTTC	NA	NA	13	TRBV27	TRBJ1-2
CAWRVKKKDRLNNSPLHF	TGTGCCTGGAGAGTAAAAAAAAAGGACAGACTTAATAATTCACCCCTCCACTTT	NA	NA	18	TRBV30	TRBJ1-6
CASSLDVNRDRSVVDTQYF	TGCGCCAGCAGCTTGGACGTCAACCGGGACAGGAGCGTCGTGGATACGCAGTATTTT	NA	TRBD1	19	TRBV5-1	TRBJ2-3
CASSISVNTEAFF	TGTGCCAGTAGTATATCAGTGAACACTGAAGCTTTCTTT	NA	NA	13	TRBV19	TRBJ1-1
CASSLAEGAEQFF	TGTGCCAGCAGCTTAGCGGAGGGAGCTGAGCAGTTCTTC	NA	NA	13	TRBV7-6	TRBJ2-1
CASRNSGGPVTQYF	TGTGCCAGCAGAAATAGCGGGGGTCCTGTTACGCAGTATTTT	few	TRBD2	14	TRBV5-6	TRBJ2-3
CASSHAGQGVNTEAFF	TGCGCCAGCAGCCACGCGGGACAGGGAGTGAACACTGAAGCTTTCTTT	few	TRBD1	16	TRBV5-1	TRBJ1-1
CASKGQIGQYF	TGTGCCAGCAAAGGACAGATCGGGCAGTACTTC	NA	NA	11	TRBV3-1/TRBV3-2	TRBJ2-7
CASSQEKTGYGYTF	TGTGCCAGCAGCCAAGAAAAAACAGGCTATGGCTACACCTTC	NA	NA	14	TRBV3-1/TRBV3-2	TRBJ1-2
CASSPEPGQGAWEQFF	TGTGCCAGCAGCCCCGAACCGGGACAGGGGGCTTGGGAGCAGTTCTTC	NA	TRBD1	16	TRBV9	TRBJ2-1
CASSLGGRTEAFF	TGTGCCAGCAGCTTAGGCGGCCGGACTGAAGCTTTCTTT	NA	NA	13	TRBV7-8	TRBJ1-1
CASSDTGAGGNTIYF	TGTGCCAGCAGCGACACAGGGGCTGGTGGAAACACCATATATTTT	NA	TRBD1	15	TRBV7-2	TRBJ1-3
CASTWTGIGTEAFF	TGTGCCAGCACCTGGACAGGGATCGGCACTGAAGCTTTCTTT	many	TRBD1	14	TRBV2	TRBJ1-1
CASSHMGEGEGYTF	TGTGCCAGCAGCCATATGGGGGAGGGAGAAGGCTACACCTTC	many	NA	14	TRBV3-1/TRBV3-2	TRBJ1-2
CASSYVGDREYGYTF	TGTGCCAGCAGCTACGTCGGGGACAGGGAGTATGGCTACACCTTC	NA	TRBD1	15	TRBV7-9	TRBJ1-2